The 29 T cell receptor beta chains given below trace back to one sample, sequenced in a study of human T cells and chemical hapten exposure (dated by TCRdb to the early 2020s). This specimen's treatment or condition label, interpreted: therapeutic diphenylcyclopropenone sensitization with weekly scalp DPC. During library preparation, unique molecular identifiers were attached to individual cDNA molecules so that TCRs could be counted in a quantitative, reproducible way. TCRdb ran its own pipeline on the public reads, namely fastp trimming at Q25 and MiXCR clone calling, and kept in-frame beta chains. For every CDR3 protein sequence, its rows merge into one entry that carries the most common genes and DNA. This sample lists about 3,500 distinct CDR3 sequences; more than 40% were detected once. The ten largest make up 5% to 6.5% of the sample. Source: whole blood, taken before DPC sensitization or 2, 6, or about 24 weeks after (not recorded which). These receptor sequences come from an adult with alopecia areata. Some clones in this sample may be carry-over from other donors' samples. This table probably holds off-target reads from a library built for another chain.

This chain connects TRBV20-1 to TRBJ2-2, with D possibly TRBD1 on 6 matching bases. The V and J ends lost 1 base and 1 base respectively, with 16 bases between them. Germline V gene sequence: CDR1 DFQATT, CDR2 SNEGSKA (reference sequence). This CDR3 is built from 17 residues. The CDR3 DNA follows: TGCAGTGCTAGAGCAATGACAGGATTGATGAACACCGGGGAGCTGTTTTTT. It is translated as CSARAMTGLMNTGELFF.

This clonotype was seen a handful of times. V is TRBV7-6 and J is TRBJ2-5, with 12 bases lining up with TRBD2. Germline V lookup: CDR1 SGHVS, CDR2 FNYEAQ. J was trimmed by 2 bases and V by 4 bases; bases with no gene match: 11. The CDR3 spans 18 residues. The CDR3 loop reads CASSSRLAGETFQETQYF. The CDR3 nucleotides are TGTGCCAGCAGCTCTAGACTAGCGGGGGAGACATTTCAAGAGACCCAGTACTTC.

This clonotype was observed a few times. The V gene is TRBV7-8, the J gene TRBJ2-3; weak D call: TRBD1 (6 bases). The CDR3 is 15 residues long. Germline values: CDR1 SGHVS, CDR2 FQNEAQ. V was cut by 5 bases and J by 2 bases, with 14 bases left in between. The CDR3 is CASSTGTTLTDTQYF. CDR3 in DNA: TGTGCCAGCAGCACCGGGACAACCCTCACAGATACGCAGTATTTT.

The chain employs TRBV3-1 and TRBJ2-1; D tentatively fits TRBD1 or TRBD2 (5 bases each). Trimming pared 4 bases from V and 7 bases from J, leaving 20 bases between. This CDR3 has 16 residues. The V gene's germline CDR1 is LGHDT and CDR2 YNNKEL (reference sequence). The CDR3 sequence: CASSPIEGRERNEQFF. CDR3 coding DNA: TGTGCCAGCAGCCCGATCGAGGGACGAGAACGAAATGAGCAGTTCTTC.

This clonotype was counted a few times. The chain recombines TRBV7-9 with TRBJ1-5; D is undetermined. Germline-derived CDR1 and CDR2 are SEHNR and FQNEAQ (reference sequence). The CDR3 has 9 residues. Between the trimmed V and J ends, which lost 11 bases and 9 bases, there was a span of 8 bases. CDR3 loop: CASGLPQHF. CDR3 nucleotide sequence: TGTGCCTCAGGTCTGCCCCAGCATTTT.

As regards this clonotype: The junction differs from germline at one of its ends, possibly a read error. The chain couples TRBV7-9 to TRBJ2-1; D is unclear. The CDR3 runs to 15 residues. Germline V gene lookup returns CDR1 SEHNR and CDR2 FQNEAQ (reference sequence). This CDR3 is CVSIGRTKSYNEQFF. As DNA, the CDR3 is TGTGTCAGCATAGGCAGAACTAAAAGTTACAATGAGCAGTTCTTC.

This rearrangement joins TRBV5-4 to TRBJ2-5; 8 bases align to TRBD1. Trimming removed 2 bases from V and 5 bases from J; junction bases left unmatched: 8. This CDR3 has 15 amino acids. Germline V gives CDR1 SGHNT, CDR2 YYREEE (reference sequence). The CDR3 DNA follows: TGTGCCAGCAGCTTCGGACAGGGTGTAGGGGAGACCCAGTACTTC. Translation: CASSFGQGVGETQYF. The full variable domain, its missing parts supplied by reference TRBV5-4 and TRBJ2-5, is ETGVTQSPTHLIKTRGQQVTLRCSSQSGHNTVSWYQQALGQGPQFIFQYYREEENGRGNFPPRFSGLQFPNYSSELNVNALELDDSALYLCASSFGQGVGETQYFGPGTRLLVL.

This sequence joins TRBV6-2 or TRBV6-3 and TRBJ2-7; TRBD1 is a possible D gene (6 bases). Germline loops: CDR1 MNHEY, CDR2 SVGEGT. The CDR3 loop spans 13 amino acids. The V end was cut by 2 bases, the J end by 4 bases, with 9 bases between. CDR3 coding DNA: TGTGCCAGCAGTTACCGACAGGCTTACGAGCAGTACTTC. Residues: CASSYRQAYEQYF.

This clonotype has just a few counts. The CDR3 is CASSYDGGKAAFF. The DNA for the CDR3 is TGTGCCAGCAGTTACGACGGGGGGAAGGCAGCTTTCTTT. The chain couples TRBV6-2 or TRBV6-3 to TRBJ1-1, with a weak D call TRBD1 (5 bases). CDR3 length: 13 amino acids. The V gene's germline CDR1 is MNHEY and CDR2 SVGEGT. Deletions cut 2 bases from V and 10 bases from J, with 14 bases between.

In this sample, this clonotype turned up a few times. The chain joins TRBV2 to TRBJ2-4, with unresolved D. CDR1 and CDR2 from the germline V gene are SNHLY and FYNNEI. The CDR3 has 13 amino acids. V was clipped by 3 bases and J by 3 bases, with 6 bases between them. DNA for the CDR3: TGTGCCAGCAGTGACAGGCTCAAAAACATTCAGTACTTC. Translated: CASSDRLKNIQYF.

The chain links TRBV18 to TRBJ1-1; D unclear. Germline CDR1 KGHSH, CDR2 LQKENI. V lost 3 bases and J lost 0, with 8 bases in between. The CDR3 length is 14 residues. For the CDR3, the DNA is TGTGCCAGCTCACCTCGCCAGATGAACACTGAAGCTTTCTTT. Translation: CASSPRQMNTEAFF.

This clonotype has more than one count but fewer than ten. The chain links TRBV12-3 or TRBV12-4 to TRBJ1-2, with D uncertain. This CDR3 is built from 14 residues. The V and J ends lost 6 bases and 0 bases respectively, with 11 bases between them. Written as DNA, the CDR3 is TGTGCCAGCAGGCCCGTAGGAGCTAACTATGGCTACACCTTC. This gives the protein CASRPVGANYGYTF.

V gene TRBV5-1 combines with J gene TRBJ2-5; either TRBD1 or TRBD2 may fit D (5 bases each). Between the trimmed V and J ends, which lost 5 bases and 1 base, there was a span of 21 bases. This CDR3 has 17 residues. Germline V gives CDR1 SGHRS, CDR2 YFSETQ. This CDR3 is CASRGMRDRTLQETQYF. The CDR3 DNA reads as TGCGCCAGCAGGGGAATGAGGGACCGAACACTCCAAGAGACCCAGTACTTC.

The chain couples TRBV4-1 to TRBJ2-2; D not certain. V lost 4 bases and J 1 base, leaving 7 bases between the germline ends. Germline V gives CDR1 MGHRA, CDR2 YSYEKL. The CDR3 totals 14 residues. CDR3 DNA: TGCGCCAGCAGCCCCAGTATGAACACCGGGGAGCTGTTTTTT. Encoded protein: CASSPSMNTGELFF.

The chain links TRBV29-1 to TRBJ2-7; tentative D call: TRBD2 (6 bases). There are 11 residues in the CDR3. Trimming took 7 bases from V and 5 from J, leaving 12 bases between them. CDR1 is SQVTM, CDR2 ANQGSEA, per germline. CDR3 in DNA: TGCAGCGGCGGATGGGGGGACGAGCAGTACTTC. This sequence encodes CSGGWGDEQYF.

This chain links TRBV20-1 with TRBJ1-1; D unclear. This CDR3 is built from 14 residues. Trimming stripped 4 bases from V and 0 bases from J, with 12 bases between. Germline loops: CDR1 DFQATT, CDR2 SNEGSKA (reference sequence). DNA for the CDR3: TGCAGTGCTATGGGTTACAGACTGAACACTGAAGCTTTCTTT. As protein: CSAMGYRLNTEAFF.

The J gene is TRBJ2-7, the V gene TRBV11-2; D is undetermined. Germline values: CDR1 SGHAT, CDR2 FQNNGV. Between the trimmed V and J ends, which lost 5 bases and 4 bases, there was a span of 6 bases. The CDR3 has 11 residues. CDR3 sequence: CASSRAYEQYF. The CDR3 DNA is TGTGCCAGCAGCCGGGCTTACGAGCAGTACTTC.

This clonotype has just a few counts. CDR3 DNA: TGTGCCAGCTCACCCCGGGCGTCGAACACTGAAGCTTTCTTT. Residues: CASSPRASNTEAFF. The rearrangement uses TRBV18 and TRBJ1-1; unclear D gene. The V gene lost 3 bases and the J gene lost 1 base, with 9 bases spanning the gap. The CDR3 totals 14 residues. Germline assignment: CDR1 KGHSH and CDR2 LQKENI.

This clonotype was picked up a small number of times. This chain joins TRBV7-9 and TRBJ2-7, with D unclear. Germline V CDR1 and CDR2: SEHNR, FQNEAQ (reference sequence). The CDR3 contains 15 residues. The V and J ends lost 4 bases and 9 bases respectively, with 22 bases between them. This chain's CDR3 is CASSWDPAVPSGQYF. CDR3 nucleotides: TGTGCCAGCAGCTGGGATCCGGCAGTCCCTTCGGGGCAGTACTTC.

A few counts support this clonotype. This chain uses TRBV2 with TRBJ2-1, with a weak D call TRBD1 (5 bases). The CDR3 length is 15 residues. Germline assignment: CDR1 SNHLY and CDR2 FYNNEI. V dropped 4 bases and J dropped 5 bases, with 15 bases sitting between them. The CDR3 sequence is CASSVWWGRNNEQFF. DNA for the CDR3: TGTGCCAGCAGTGTCTGGTGGGGCAGAAACAATGAGCAGTTCTTC.

This chain uses TRBV7-9 with TRBJ2-1; the D call may be TRBD1 or TRBD2 (5 bases each). V was shortened by 5 bases and J by 6 bases, with 32 bases between the two germline ends. Germline V CDR1 and CDR2: SEHNR, FQNEAQ (reference sequence). This CDR3 is 20 amino acids long. The CDR3 nucleotides are TGTGCCAGCAGCCCCCGGGTAGGATCTCGGGGCGTCTTGCTACGCAATGAGCAGTTCTTC. Translated, it gives CASSPRVGSRGVLLRNEQFF.

The chain couples TRBV11-2 to TRBJ2-7; 11 bases agree with TRBD2. CDR1 and CDR2 (germline): SGHAT, FQNNGV. CDR3 length: 15 amino acids. Unmatched junction bases numbered 6, after V lost 5 bases and J lost 3 bases. The CDR3 loop reads CASSTLLAGGYEQYF. The DNA of the CDR3 is TGTGCCAGCAGCACCCTCCTAGCGGGGGGCTACGAGCAGTACTTC.

The chain recombines TRBV5-5 with TRBJ1-5, with 8 bases matching TRBD1. After removal of 4 bases from V and 0 bases from J, the junction contained 6 bases not matched to a gene. Germline loops: CDR1 SGHKS, CDR2 YYEKEE (reference sequence). CDR3 size: 16 residues. The CDR3 DNA reads as TGTGCCAGCAGCCCACAGGGGGGTTATAGCAATCAGCCCCAGCATTTT. Its protein is CASSPQGGYSNQPQHF. Full variable domain (remainder filled in from reference TRBV5-5 and TRBJ1-5): DAGVTQSPTHLIKTRGQQVTLRCSPISGHKSVSWYQQVLGQGPQFIFQYYEKEERGRGNFPDRFSARQFPNYSSELNVNALLLGDSALYLCASSPQGGYSNQPQHFGDGTRLSIL.

This clonotype was counted between two and nine times. The CDR3, as DNA: TGTGCCAGCAGCGTAGTTAGCGGAACTAGCACAGATACGCAGTATTTT. Amino acids: CASSVVSGTSTDTQYF. This rearrangement joins TRBV9 to TRBJ2-3; D perhaps matches TRBD2 (6 bases). With 0 bases removed from V and 0 bases from J, the gap between germline ends came to 11 bases. The germline gives CDR1 SGDLS, CDR2 YYNGEE. This CDR3 has 16 residues.

The chain employs TRBV24-1 and TRBJ2-1; D is unresolved. This CDR3 contains 15 residues. CDR1 KGHDR and CDR2 SFDVKD come from the germline V gene. Trimming removed 6 bases from V and 4 bases from J, with 15 bases in between. The CDR3 DNA reads TGTGCCACCAGTTCCGGCAGCTCCCCATACAATGAGCAGTTCTTC. It codes for CATSSGSSPYNEQFF.

This chain joins TRBV20-1 and TRBJ2-7; possibly TRBD2 for D (6 bases). Germline assignment: CDR1 DFQATT and CDR2 SNEGSKA (reference sequence). This CDR3 contains 13 residues. V lost 3 bases, J lost 8 bases, and 17 bases lay in between. CDR3 protein: CSAREGPPNQQYF. The DNA for the CDR3 is TGCAGTGCTAGGGAGGGACCGCCTAACCAGCAGTACTTC.

The rearrangement links TRBV4-1 to TRBJ2-5; 14 nucleotides line up with TRBD2. The CDR3 spans 18 residues. Germline lookup yields CDR1 MGHRA and CDR2 YSYEKL. V shed 0 bases, J shed 2 bases, and the junction held 5 bases outside the gene matches. CDR3 sequence: CASSQDTGLAGGQETQYF. The CDR3, as DNA: TGCGCCAGCAGCCAAGACACTGGACTAGCGGGGGGTCAAGAGACCCAGTACTTC.

V usage is TRBV11-2 and J usage is TRBJ2-2; D unresolved. The CDR3 length is 12 residues. The V gene lost 4 bases and the J gene lost 9 bases, with 9 bases spanning the gap. Germline V gene data show CDR1 as SGHAT and CDR2 as FQNNGV. CDR3 in DNA: TGTGCCAGCAGCTCCAGATCAAGGGAGCTGTTTTTT. It codes for CASSSRSRELFF.

J is TRBJ2-4 and V is TRBV2, with D possibly being TRBD2 (6 bases). Between the trimmed V and J ends, which lost 4 bases and 0 bases, there was a span of 16 bases. Germline-derived CDR1 and CDR2 are SNHLY and FYNNEI. CDR3 length: 17 amino acids. CDR3 in amino acids: CASSVWRDPLAKNIQYF. The CDR3 coding sequence is TGTGCCAGCAGTGTTTGGCGGGATCCCCTAGCCAAAAACATTCAGTACTTC.